These T cell receptor beta chains were read from a single sample in a study of T-cell reconstitution after alpha-beta-depleted transplantation in children. MiXCR, run by TCRdb on the PCR reads, gives a single entry per CDR3 protein. The repertoire includes around 76,000 distinct CDR3 sequences, 15% to 20% of them detected once, and approximately 51% sits in the top ten. The source was PBMCs, mostly from graft donor cells, collected 360 days after TCRalphabeta/CD19-depleted stem cell transplant. The source of these receptors is a male patient between 2 and 10 years old who had a stem cell transplant for acute lymphoblastic leukemia, so the T cells may come from the graft donor. CDR3s include the opening cysteine and the closing phenylalanine or tryptophan. The D gene is left open where the match is weak. For some rows the clone size is stated as once, few or many, or as a class when expanded; others skip it.

d_call,cdr3_length,clone_size,j_call,v_call,cdr3_aa,cdr3_nt
TRBD1,13,many,TRBJ1-1,TRBV25-1,CASYNRGDTEAFF,TGTGCCAGCTACAACAGGGGTGACACTGAAGCTTTCTTT
-,13,few,TRBJ1-1,TRBV6-1,CASTYGAATEAFF,TGTGCCAGCACCTATGGGGCTGCCACTGAAGCTTTCTTT
-,16,many,TRBJ1-1,TRBV5-6,CASSLWTGLMNTEAFF,TGTGCCAGCAGCTTGTGGACGGGACTGATGAACACTGAAGCTTTCTTT
-,14,few,TRBJ2-3,TRBV28,CASRVREWADTQYF,TGTGCCAGCAGGGTCCGGGAGTGGGCAGATACGCAGTATTTT
-,13,-,TRBJ1-1,TRBV18,CASSPTGGTEAFF,TGTGCCAGCTCACCGACGGGAGGTACTGAAGCTTTCTTT
TRBD2,16,few,TRBJ2-3,TRBV20-1,CSARVPGLAGTDTQYF,TGCAGTGCTAGAGTCCCCGGACTAGCGGGAACAGATACGCAGTATTTT
TRBD1,14,few,TRBJ2-5,TRBV4-1,CASSQEGQGETQYF,TGCGCCAGCAGCCAAGAGGGACAGGGAGAGACCCAGTACTTC
TRBD2,15,many,TRBJ2-1,TRBV24-1,CATSDSRTRRDEQFF,TGTGCCACCAGTGATTCAAGGACTAGGCGGGATGAGCAGTTCTTC
-,12,many,TRBJ2-7,TRBV6-5,CASSFGGYEQYF,TGTGCCAGCAGTTTTGGAGGATACGAGCAGTACTTC
-,14,few,TRBJ2-7,TRBV4-1,CASSLERPSYEQYF,TGCGCCAGCAGCCTCGAACGGCCCAGCTACGAGCAGTACTTC
-,16,few,TRBJ2-4,TRBV7-8,CASSLSRVGAKNIQYF,TGTGCCAGCAGCTTAAGCAGGGTGGGAGCCAAAAACATTCAGTACTTC
-,15,few,TRBJ2-4,TRBV7-9,CASSPEGFGKNIQYF,TGTGCCAGCAGCCCAGAGGGGTTCGGCAAAAACATTCAGTACTTC
-,13,few,TRBJ2-1,TRBV11-2,CASSLFRVNEQFF,TGTGCCAGCAGCTTATTTAGGGTCAATGAGCAGTTCTTC
TRBD1,14,-,TRBJ1-6,TRBV4-1,CASRADRGDSPLHF,TGCGCCAGCAGGGCAGACAGGGGGGATTCACCCCTCCACTTT
-,14,-,TRBJ2-7,TRBV7-6,CASSLGVGAYEQYF,TGTGCCAGCAGCTTAGGGGTTGGGGCCTACGAGCAGTACTTC
-,11,-,TRBJ2-7,TRBV12-3/TRBV12-4,CASSSGYEQYF,TGTGCCAGCAGTTCTGGGTACGAGCAGTACTTC
-,16,few,TRBJ2-1,TRBV25-1,CASSEWEGVFANEQFF,TGTGCCAGCAGTGAATGGGAGGGGGTATTCGCCAATGAGCAGTTCTTC
TRBD2,15,-,TRBJ2-1,TRBV20-1,CSSSGLAGSYNEQFF,TGCAGTTCTTCCGGACTAGCGGGGTCCTACAATGAGCAGTTCTTC
TRBD2,17,-,TRBJ2-1,TRBV5-5,CASSPGLAGGLGNEQFF,TGTGCCAGCAGCCCCGGACTAGCCGGAGGCTTGGGCAATGAGCAGTTCTTC
-,16,-,TRBJ2-3,TRBV21-1,CASSWVGPGTTDTQYF,-
-,16,-,TRBJ1-4,TRBV7-2,CASSLFLRATNEKLFF,TGTGCCAGCAGCTTATTCCTCCGAGCGACTAATGAAAAACTGTTTTTT
TRBD2,14,-,TRBJ2-7,TRBV6-5,CASSSPAGVYEQYF,TGTGCCAGCAGTTCTCCAGCGGGGGTCTACGAGCAGTACTTC
TRBD2,17,few,TRBJ2-4,TRBV4-1,CASSQEGLALAKNIQYF,TGCGCCAGCAGCCAAGAGGGACTAGCGCTAGCCAAAAACATTCAGTACTTC
TRBD2,18,-,TRBJ2-7,TRBV7-8,CASSLVPGGTSWDYEQYF,TGTGCCAGCAGCTTAGTTCCGGGTGGGACTAGTTGGGATTACGAGCAGTACTTC
-,15,-,TRBJ2-1,TRBV9,CASSVRDTTYNEQFF,TGTGCCAGCAGCGTCCGGGACACAACCTACAATGAGCAGTTCTTC
TRBD1,17,few,TRBJ1-3,TRBV5-1,CASSLLDRARSGNTIYF,TGCGCCAGCAGCTTGTTGGACAGGGCCCGCTCTGGAAACACCATATATTTT
TRBD2,17,few,TRBJ2-3,TRBV6-4,CASSDSPSGRGQDTQYF,TGTGCCAGCAGTGACTCTCCTAGCGGGAGGGGGCAGGATACGCAGTATTTT
TRBD1,15,few,TRBJ2-2,TRBV7-9,CASSIRDRDAGELFF,TGTGCCAGCAGCATCCGGGACAGGGATGCCGGGGAGCTGTTTTTT
-,11,-,TRBJ2-7,TRBV21-1,CATPGTYEQYF,TGTGCCACCCCCGGTACTTACGAGCAGTACTTC
-,16,-,TRBJ2-3,TRBV7-9,CASSLGSTPRIDTQYF,TGTGCCAGCAGCTTAGGATCGACCCCTCGTATAGATACGCAGTATTTT
-,13,many,TRBJ1-5,TRBV28,CATGGRSNQPQHF,TGTGCCACCGGAGGACGGTCCAATCAGCCCCAGCATTTT
-,16,-,TRBJ2-7,TRBV7-8,CASSLLGGRPSYEQYF,TGTGCCAGCAGCTTATTGGGGGGGCGACCCTCCTACGAGCAGTACTTC
-,12,few,TRBJ2-7,TRBV20-1,CSAVNGAYEQYF,TGCAGTGCCGTGAACGGGGCCTACGAGCAGTACTTC
TRBD2,15,-,TRBJ2-1,TRBV5-1,CASSAGLANYNEQFF,TGCGCCAGCAGCGCAGGACTAGCGAACTACAATGAGCAGTTCTTC
-,14,few,TRBJ2-1,TRBV10-3,CAISESGTAKNQFF,TGTGCCATCAGTGAGTCAGGGACGGCTAAAAATCAGTTCTTC
-,14,-,TRBJ2-2,TRBV7-2,CASSFPGFTGELFF,TGTGCCAGCAGCTTCCCAGGGTTTACCGGGGAGCTGTTTTTT
TRBD1,16,many,TRBJ2-3,TRBV3-1,CASSLPGQGLTDTQYF,TGTGCCAGCAGCCTTCCGGGACAGGGCCTCACAGATACGCAGTATTTT
-,13,-,TRBJ1-5,TRBV12-3/TRBV12-4,CASSFGWGQPQHF,TGTGCCAGCAGTTTTGGGTGGGGCCAGCCCCAGCATTTT
-,16,few,TRBJ2-7,TRBV7-6,CASSLGAGPSSYEQYF,TGTGCCAGCAGCTTAGGAGCAGGGCCGAGCTCCTACGAGCAGTACTTC
TRBD2,16,once,TRBJ2-3,TRBV2,CASSDLPSGSTDTQYF,TGTGCCAGCAGCGACCTCCCTAGCGGGAGTACAGATACGCAGTATTTT